This TCR beta chain derives from a study of cytomegalovirus exposure and HLA in healthy donors. Study summary: Approximately 80 million unique TCRs, all from HLA-typed donors, were included in an early release of the data. Study-wide results and limits: Apparent HLA restriction characterized most CMV-associated TCR beta chains in a later analysis.

PCR used 60 Vbeta primers and 13 Jbeta primers. TCRdb's table, derived via immunoSEQ multiplex PCR, lists solely in-frame clones and lacks some. The sample lists 130,000 or so clones, approximately 8.8% seen once, with 5.5% in the top ten. This clone was found a few times. Its antigen is as yet unknown. This CDR3 region has 15 residues. The germline V gene encodes CDR1 SGHTA and CDR2 FQGNSA. V dropped 1 base and J dropped 7 bases, with 16 bases sitting between them. The TCR was taken from a man in his forties or fifties in good health and CMV-seronegative. This chain links TRBV7-2 with TRBJ2-5; D possibly corresponds to TRBD1 (5 bases). Sequencing was carried out using PBMCs. CDR3 sequence: CASSLDRSPLGTQYF. In nucleotides, the CDR3 is TGTGCCAGCAGCTTAGACAGGTCCCCTTTGGGGACCCAGTACTTC.